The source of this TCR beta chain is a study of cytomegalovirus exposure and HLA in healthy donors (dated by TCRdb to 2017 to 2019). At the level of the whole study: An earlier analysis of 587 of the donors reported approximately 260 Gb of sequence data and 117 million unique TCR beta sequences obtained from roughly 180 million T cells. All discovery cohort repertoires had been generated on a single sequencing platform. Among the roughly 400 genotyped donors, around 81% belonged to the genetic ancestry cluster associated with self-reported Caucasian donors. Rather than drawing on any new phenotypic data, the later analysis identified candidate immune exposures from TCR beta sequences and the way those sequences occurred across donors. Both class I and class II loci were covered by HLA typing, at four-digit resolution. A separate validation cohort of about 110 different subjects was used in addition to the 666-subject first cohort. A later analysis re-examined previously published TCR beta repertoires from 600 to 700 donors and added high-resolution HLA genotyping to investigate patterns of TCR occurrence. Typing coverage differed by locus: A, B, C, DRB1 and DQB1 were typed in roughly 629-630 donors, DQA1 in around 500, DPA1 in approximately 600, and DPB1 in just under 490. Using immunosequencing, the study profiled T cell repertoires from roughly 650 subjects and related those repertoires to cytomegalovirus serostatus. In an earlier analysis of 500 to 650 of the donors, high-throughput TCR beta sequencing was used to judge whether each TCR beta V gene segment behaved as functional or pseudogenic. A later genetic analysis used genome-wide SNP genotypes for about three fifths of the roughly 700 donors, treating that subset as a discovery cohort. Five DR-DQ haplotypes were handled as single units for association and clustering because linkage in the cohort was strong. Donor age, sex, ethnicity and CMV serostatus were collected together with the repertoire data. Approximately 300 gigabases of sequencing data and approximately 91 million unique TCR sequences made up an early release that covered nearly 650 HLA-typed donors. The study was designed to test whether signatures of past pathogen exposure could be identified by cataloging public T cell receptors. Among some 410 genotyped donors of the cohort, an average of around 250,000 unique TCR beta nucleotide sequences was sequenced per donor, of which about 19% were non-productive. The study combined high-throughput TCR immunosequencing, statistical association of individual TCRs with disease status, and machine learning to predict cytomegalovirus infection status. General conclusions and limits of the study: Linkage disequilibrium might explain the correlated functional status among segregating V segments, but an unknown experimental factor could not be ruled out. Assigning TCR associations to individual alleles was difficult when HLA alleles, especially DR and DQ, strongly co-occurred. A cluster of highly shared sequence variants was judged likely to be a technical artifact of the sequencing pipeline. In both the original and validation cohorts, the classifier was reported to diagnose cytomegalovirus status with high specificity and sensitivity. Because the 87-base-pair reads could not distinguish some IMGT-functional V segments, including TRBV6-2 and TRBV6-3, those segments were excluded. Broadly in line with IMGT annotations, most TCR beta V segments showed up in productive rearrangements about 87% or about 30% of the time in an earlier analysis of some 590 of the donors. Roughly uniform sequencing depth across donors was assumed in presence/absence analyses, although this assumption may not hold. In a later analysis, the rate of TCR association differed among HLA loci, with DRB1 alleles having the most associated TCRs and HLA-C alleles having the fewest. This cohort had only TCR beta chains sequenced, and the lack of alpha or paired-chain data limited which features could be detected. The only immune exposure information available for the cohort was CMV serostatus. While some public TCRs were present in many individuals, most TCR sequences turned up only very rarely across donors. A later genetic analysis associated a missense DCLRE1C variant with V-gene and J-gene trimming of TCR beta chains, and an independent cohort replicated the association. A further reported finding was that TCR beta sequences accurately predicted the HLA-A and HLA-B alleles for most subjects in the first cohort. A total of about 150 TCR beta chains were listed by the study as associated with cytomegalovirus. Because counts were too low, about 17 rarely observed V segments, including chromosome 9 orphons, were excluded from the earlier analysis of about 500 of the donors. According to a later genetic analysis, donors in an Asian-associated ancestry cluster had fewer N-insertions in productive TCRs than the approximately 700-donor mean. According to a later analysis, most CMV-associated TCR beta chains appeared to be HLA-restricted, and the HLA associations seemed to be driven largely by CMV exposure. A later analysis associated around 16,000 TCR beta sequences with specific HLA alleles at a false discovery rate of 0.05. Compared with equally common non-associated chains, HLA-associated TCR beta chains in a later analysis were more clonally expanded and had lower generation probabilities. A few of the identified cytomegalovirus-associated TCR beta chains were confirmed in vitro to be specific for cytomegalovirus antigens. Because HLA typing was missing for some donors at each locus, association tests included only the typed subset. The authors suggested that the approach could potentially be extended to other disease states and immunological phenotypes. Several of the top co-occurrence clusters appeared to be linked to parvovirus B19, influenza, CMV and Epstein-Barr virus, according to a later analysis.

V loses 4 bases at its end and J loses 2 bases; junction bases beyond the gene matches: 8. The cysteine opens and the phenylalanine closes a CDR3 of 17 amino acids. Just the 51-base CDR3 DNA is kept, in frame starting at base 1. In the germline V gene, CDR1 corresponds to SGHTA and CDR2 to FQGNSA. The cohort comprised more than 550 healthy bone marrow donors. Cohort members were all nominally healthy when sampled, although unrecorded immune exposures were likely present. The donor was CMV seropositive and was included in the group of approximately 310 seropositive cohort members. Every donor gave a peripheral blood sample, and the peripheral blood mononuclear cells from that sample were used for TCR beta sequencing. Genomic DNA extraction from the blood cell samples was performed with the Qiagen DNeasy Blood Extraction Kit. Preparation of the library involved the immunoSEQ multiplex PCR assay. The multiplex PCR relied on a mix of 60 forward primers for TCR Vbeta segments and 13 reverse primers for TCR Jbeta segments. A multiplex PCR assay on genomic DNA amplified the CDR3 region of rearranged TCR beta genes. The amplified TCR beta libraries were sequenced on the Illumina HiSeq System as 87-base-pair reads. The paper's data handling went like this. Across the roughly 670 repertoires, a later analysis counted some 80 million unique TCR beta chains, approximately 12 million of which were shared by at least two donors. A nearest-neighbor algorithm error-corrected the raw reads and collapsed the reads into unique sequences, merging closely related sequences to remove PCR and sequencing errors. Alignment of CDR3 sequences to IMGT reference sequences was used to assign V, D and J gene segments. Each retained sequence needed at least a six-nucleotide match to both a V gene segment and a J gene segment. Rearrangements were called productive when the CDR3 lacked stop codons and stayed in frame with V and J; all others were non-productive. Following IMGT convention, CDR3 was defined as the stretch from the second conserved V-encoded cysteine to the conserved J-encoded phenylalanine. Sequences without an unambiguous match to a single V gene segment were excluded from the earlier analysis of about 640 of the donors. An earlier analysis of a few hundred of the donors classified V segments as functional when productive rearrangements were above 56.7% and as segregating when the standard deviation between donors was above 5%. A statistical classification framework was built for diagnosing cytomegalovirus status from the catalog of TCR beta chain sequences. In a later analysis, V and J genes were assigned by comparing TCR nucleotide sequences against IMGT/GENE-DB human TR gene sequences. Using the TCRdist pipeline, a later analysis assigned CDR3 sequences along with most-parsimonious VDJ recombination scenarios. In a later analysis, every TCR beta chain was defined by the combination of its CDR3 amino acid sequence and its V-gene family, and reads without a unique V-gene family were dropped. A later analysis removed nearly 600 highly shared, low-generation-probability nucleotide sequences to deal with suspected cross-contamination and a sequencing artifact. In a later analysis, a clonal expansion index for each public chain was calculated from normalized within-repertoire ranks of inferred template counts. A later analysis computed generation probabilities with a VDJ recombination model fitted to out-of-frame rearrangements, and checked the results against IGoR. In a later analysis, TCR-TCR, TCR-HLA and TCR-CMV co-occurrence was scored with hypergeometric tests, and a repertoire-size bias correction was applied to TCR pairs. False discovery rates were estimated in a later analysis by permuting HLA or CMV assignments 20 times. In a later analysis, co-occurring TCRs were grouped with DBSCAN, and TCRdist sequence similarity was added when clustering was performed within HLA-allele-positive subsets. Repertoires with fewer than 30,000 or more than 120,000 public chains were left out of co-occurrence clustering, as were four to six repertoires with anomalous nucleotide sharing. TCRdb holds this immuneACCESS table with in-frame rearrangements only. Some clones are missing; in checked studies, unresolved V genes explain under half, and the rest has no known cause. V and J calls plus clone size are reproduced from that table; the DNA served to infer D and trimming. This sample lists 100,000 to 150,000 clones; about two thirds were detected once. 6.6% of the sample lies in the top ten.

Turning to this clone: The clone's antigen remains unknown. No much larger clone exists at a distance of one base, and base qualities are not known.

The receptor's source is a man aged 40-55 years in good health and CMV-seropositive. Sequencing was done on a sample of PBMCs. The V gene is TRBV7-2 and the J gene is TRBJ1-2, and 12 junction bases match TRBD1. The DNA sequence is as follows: TGTGCCAGCAGCTATGGGACAGGGGGCGCAAAGAACTATGGCTACACCTTC. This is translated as CASSYGTGGAKNYGYTF.